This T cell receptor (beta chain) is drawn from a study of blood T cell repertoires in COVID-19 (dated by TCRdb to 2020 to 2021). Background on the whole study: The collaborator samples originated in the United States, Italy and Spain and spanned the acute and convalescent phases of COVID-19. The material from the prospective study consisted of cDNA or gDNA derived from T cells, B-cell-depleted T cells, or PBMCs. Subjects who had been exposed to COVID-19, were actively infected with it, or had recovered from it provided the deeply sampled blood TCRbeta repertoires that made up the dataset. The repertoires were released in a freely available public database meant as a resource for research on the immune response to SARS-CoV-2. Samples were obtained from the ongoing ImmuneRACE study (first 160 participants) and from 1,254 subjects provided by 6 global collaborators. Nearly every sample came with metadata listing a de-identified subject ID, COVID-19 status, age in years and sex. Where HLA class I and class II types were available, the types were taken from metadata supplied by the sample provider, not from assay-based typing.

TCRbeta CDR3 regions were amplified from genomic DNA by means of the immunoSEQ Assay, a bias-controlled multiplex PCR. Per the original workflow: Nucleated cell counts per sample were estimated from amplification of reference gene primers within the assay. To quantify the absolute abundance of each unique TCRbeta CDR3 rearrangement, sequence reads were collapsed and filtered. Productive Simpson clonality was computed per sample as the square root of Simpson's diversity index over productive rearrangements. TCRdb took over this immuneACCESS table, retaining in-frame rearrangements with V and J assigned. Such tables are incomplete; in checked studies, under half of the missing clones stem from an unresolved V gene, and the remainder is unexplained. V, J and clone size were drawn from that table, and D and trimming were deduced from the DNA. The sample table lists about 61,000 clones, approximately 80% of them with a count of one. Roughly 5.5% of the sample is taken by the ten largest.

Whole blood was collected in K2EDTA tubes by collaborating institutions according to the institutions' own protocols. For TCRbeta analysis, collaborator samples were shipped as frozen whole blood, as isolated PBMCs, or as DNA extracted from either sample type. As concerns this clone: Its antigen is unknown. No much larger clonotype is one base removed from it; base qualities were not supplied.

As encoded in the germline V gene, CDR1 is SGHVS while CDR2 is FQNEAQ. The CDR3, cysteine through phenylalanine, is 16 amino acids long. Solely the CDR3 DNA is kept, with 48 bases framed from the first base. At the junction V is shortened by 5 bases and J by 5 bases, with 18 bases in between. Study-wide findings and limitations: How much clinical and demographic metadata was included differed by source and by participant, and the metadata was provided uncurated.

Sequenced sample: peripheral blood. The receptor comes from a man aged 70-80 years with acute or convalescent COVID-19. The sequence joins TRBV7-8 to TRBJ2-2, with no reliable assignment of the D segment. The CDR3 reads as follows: CASSPQTRYMTGELFF. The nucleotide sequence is TGTGCCAGCAGCCCGCAGACTCGATACATGACCGGGGAGCTGTTTTTT.